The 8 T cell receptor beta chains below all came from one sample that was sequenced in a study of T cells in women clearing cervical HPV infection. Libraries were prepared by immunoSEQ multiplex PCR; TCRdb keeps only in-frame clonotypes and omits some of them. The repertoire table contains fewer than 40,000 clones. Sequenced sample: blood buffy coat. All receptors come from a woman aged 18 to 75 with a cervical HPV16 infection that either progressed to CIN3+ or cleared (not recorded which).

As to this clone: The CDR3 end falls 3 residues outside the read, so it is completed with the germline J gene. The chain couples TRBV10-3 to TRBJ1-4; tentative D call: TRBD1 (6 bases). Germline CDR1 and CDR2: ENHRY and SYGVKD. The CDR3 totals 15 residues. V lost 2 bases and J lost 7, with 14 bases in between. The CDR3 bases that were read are TGTGCCATCAGTGAGGGTGAGGGGGGGAGTGAAAAA. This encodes CAISEGEGGSEK. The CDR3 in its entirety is CAISEGEGGSEKLFF.

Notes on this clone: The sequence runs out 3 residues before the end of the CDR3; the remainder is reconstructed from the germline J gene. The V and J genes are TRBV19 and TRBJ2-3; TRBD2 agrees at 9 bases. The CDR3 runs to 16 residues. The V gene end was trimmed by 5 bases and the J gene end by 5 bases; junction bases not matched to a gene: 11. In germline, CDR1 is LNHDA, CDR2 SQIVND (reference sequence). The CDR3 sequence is CASSDILAGPGDTQYF. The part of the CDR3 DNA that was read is TGTGCCAGTAGTGACATCCTAGCGGGGCCTGGAGATACG.

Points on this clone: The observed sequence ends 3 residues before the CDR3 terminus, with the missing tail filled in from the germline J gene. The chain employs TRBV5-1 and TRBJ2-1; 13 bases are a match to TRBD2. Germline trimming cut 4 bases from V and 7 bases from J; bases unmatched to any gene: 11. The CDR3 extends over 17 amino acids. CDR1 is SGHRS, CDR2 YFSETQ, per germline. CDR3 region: CASSGTSGGAGKNEQFF. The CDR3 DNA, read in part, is TGCGCCAGCAGCGGTACTAGCGGGGGGGCTGGGAAGAATGAG.

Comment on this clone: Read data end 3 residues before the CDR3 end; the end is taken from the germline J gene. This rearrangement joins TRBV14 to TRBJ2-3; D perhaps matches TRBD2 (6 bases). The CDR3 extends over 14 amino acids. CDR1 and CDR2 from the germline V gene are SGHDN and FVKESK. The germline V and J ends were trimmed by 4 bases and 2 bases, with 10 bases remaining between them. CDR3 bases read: TGTGCCAGCAGCCCTCGGACTAACACAGATACG. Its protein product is CASSPRTNTDT. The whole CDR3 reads CASSPRTNTDTQYF. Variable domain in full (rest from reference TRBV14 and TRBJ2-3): EAGVTQFPSHSVIEKGQTVTLRCDPISGHDNLYWYRRVMGKEIKFLLHFVKESKQDESGMPNNRFLAERTGGTYSTLKVQPAELEDSGVYFCASSPRTNTDTQYFGPGTRLTVL.

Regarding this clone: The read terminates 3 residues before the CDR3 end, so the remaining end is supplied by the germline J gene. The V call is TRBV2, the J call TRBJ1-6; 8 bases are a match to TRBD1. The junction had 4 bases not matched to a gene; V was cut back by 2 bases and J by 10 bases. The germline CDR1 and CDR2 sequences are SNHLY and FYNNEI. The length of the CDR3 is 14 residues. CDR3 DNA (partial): TGTGCCAGCAGTGAACAGGGGGCGCGATCACCC. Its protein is CASSEQGARSP. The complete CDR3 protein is CASSEQGARSPLHF.

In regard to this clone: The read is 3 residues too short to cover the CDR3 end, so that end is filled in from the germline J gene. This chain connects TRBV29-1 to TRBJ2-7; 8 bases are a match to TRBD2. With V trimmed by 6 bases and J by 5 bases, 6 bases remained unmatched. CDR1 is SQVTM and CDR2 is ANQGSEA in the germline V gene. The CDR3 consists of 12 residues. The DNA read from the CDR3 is TGCAGCGTCCGGACTAGCACCCACGAG. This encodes CSVRTSTHE. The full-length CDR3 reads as CSVRTSTHEQYF.

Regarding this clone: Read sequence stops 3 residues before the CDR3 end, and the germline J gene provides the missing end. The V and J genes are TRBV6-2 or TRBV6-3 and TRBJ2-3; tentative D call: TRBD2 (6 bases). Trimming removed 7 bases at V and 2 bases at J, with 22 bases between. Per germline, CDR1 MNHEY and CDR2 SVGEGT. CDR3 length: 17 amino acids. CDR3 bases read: TGTGCCAGCACCGACGATTTCGGCGGGGTGAACACAGATACG. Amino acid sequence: CASTDDFGGVNTDT. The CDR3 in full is CASTDDFGGVNTDTQYF.

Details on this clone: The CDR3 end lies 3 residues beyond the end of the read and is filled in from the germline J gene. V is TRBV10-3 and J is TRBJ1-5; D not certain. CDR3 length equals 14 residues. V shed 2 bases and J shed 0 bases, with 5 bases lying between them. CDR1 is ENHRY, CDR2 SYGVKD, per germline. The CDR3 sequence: CAISETVSNQPQHF. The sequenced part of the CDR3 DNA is TGTGCCATCAGTGAGACGGTTAGCAATCAGCCC.